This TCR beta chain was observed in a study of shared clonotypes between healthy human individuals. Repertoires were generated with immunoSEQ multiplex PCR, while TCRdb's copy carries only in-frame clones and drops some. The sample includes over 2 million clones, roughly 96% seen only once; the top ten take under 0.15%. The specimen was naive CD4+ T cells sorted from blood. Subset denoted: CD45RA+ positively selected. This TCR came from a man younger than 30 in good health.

The CDR3 protein is CASSYGDQSTDTQYF. DNA of the CDR3: TGTGCCAGCAGTTACGGGGACCAGAGCACAGATACGCAGTATTTT. The chain has TRBV6-5 and TRBJ2-3; D possibly uses TRBD1 or TRBD2 (5 bases each). Germline CDR1 reads MNHEY; CDR2 reads SVGAGI. V lost 2 bases, J lost 0 bases, and 9 bases lay in between. The length of the CDR3 is 15 residues.